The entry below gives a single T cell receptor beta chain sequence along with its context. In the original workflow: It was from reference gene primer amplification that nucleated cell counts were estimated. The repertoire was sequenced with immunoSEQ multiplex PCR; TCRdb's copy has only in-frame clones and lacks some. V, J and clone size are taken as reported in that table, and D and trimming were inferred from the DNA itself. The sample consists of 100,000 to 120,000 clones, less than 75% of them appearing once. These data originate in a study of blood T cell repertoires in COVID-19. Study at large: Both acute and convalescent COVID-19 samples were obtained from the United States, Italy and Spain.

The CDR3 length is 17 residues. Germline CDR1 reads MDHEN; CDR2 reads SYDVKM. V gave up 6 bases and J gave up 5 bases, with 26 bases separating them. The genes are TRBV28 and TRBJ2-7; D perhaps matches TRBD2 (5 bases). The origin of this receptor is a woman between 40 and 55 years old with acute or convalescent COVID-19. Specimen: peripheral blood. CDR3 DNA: TGTGCCAGCAGCCCCGAGGCCAATCCAGGCCCGCGGGACGAGCAGTACTTC. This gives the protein CASSPEANPGPRDEQYF.